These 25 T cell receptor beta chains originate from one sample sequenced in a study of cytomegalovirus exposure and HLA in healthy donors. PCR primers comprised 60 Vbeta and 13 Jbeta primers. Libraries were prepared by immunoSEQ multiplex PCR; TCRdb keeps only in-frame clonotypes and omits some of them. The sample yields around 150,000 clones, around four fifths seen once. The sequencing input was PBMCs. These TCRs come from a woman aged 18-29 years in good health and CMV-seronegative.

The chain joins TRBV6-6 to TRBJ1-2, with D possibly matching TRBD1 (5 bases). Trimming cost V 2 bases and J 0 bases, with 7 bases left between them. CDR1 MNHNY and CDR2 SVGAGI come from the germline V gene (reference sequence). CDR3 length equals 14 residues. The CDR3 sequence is CASSYDRANYGYTF. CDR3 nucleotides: TGTGCCAGCAGTTACGACAGAGCTAACTATGGCTACACCTTC.

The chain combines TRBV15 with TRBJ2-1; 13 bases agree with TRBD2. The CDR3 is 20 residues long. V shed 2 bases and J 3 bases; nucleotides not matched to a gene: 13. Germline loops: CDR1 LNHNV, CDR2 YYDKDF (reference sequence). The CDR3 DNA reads TGTGCCACCAGCAGAATTCGGGGACTAGCGGGACGGCTTGACTACAATGAGCAGTTCTTC. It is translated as CATSRIRGLAGRLDYNEQFF.

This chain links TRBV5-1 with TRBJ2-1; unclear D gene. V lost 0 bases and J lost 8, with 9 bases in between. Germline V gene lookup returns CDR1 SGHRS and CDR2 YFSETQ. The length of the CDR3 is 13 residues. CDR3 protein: CASSLDFQDEQFF. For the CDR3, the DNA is TGCGCCAGCAGCTTGGATTTTCAGGATGAGCAGTTCTTC.

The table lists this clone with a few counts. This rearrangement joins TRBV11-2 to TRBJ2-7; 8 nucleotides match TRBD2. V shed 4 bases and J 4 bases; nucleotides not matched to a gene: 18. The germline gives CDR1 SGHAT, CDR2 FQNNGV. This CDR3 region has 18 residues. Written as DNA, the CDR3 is TGTGCCAGCAGCTCCCAATCTTTCTTGGCGGGAGGAGAATACGAGCAGTACTTC. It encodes CASSSQSFLAGGEYEQYF. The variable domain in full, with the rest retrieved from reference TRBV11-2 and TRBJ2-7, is EAGVAQSPRYKIIEKRQSVAFWCNPISGHATLYWYQQILGQGPKLLIQFQNNGVVDDSQLPKDRFSAERLKGVDSTLKIQPAKLEDSAVYLCASSSQSFLAGGEYEQYFGPGTRLTVT.

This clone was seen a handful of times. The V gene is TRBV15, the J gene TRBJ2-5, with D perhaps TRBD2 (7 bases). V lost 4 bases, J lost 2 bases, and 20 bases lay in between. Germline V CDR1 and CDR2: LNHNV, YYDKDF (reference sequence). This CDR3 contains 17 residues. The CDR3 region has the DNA TGTGCCACCAGCATGATGGGTAGGGGGGGGGATCAAGAGACCCAGTACTTC. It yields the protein CATSMMGRGGDQETQYF.

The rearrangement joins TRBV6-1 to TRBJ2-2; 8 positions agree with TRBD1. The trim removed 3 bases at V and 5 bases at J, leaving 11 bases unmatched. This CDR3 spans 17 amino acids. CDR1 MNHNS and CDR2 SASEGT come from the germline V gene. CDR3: CASSDPRGLSLTGELFF. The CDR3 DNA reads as TGTGCCAGCAGTGACCCCAGGGGGCTGTCGTTGACCGGGGAGCTGTTTTTT.

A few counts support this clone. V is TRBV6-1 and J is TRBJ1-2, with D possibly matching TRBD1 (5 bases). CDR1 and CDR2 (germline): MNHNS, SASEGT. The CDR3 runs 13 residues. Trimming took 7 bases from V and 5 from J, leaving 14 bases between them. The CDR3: CASTIGGEYGYTF. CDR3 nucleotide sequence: TGTGCCAGCACTATCGGGGGTGAATATGGCTACACCTTC.

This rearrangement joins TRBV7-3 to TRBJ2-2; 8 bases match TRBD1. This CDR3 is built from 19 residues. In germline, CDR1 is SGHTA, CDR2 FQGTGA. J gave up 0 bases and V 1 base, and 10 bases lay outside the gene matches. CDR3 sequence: CASSLSGTGSYANTGELFF. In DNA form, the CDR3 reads TGTGCCAGCAGCTTAAGTGGGACAGGTTCTTACGCGAACACCGGGGAGCTGTTTTTT.

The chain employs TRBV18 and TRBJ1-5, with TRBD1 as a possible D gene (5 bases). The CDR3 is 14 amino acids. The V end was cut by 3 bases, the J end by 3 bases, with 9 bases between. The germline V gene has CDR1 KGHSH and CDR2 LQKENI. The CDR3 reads CASSPTANNQPQHF. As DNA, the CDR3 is TGTGCCAGCTCACCGACAGCGAACAATCAGCCCCAGCATTTT.

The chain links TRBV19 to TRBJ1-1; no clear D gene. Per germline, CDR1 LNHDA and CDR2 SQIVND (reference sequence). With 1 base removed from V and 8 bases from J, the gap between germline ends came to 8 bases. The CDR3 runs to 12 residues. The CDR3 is CASSIGWQEAFF. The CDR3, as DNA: TGTGCCAGTAGTATAGGTTGGCAAGAAGCTTTCTTT.

CDR3 amino acids: CASRPLGEAGDTQYF. The CDR3 nucleotides read TGTGCCAGCAGACCCCTCGGGGAGGCGGGGGATACGCAGTATTTT. The chain joins TRBV6-5 to TRBJ2-3, with D tentatively TRBD2 (6 bases). Germline loops: CDR1 MNHEY, CDR2 SVGAGI. The CDR3 contains 15 residues. V lost 6 bases and J 6 bases, leaving 19 bases between the germline ends.

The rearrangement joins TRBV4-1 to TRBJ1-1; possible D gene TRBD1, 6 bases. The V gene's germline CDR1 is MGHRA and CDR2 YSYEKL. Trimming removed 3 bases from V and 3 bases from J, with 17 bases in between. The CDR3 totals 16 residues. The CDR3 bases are TGCGCCAGCAGCCATCAAATACAGGGCTCGGACACTGAAGCTTTCTTT. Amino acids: CASSHQIQGSDTEAFF.

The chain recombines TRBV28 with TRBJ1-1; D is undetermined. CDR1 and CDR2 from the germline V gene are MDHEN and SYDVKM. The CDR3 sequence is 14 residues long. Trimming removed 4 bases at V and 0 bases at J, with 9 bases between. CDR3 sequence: CASSWASMNTEAFF. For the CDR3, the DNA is TGTGCCAGCAGTTGGGCATCAATGAACACTGAAGCTTTCTTT.

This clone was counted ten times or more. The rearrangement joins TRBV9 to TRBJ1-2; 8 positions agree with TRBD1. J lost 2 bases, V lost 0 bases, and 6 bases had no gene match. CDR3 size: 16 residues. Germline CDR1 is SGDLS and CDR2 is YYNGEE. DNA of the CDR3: TGTGCCAGCAGCGTAGGGTCAGGGGGCATCAACTATGGCTACACCTTC. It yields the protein CASSVGSGGINYGYTF.

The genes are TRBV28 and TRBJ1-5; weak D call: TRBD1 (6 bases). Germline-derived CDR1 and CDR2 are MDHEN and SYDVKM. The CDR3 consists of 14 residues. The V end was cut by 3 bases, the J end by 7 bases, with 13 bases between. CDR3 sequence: CASSLRQGWQPQHF. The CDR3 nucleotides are TGTGCCAGCAGTTTGCGGCAGGGGTGGCAGCCCCAGCATTTT.

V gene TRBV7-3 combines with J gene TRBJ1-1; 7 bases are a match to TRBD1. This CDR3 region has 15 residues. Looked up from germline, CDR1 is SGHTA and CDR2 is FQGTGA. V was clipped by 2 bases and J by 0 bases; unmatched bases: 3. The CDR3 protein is CASSLGQGVNTEAFF. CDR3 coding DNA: TGTGCCAGCAGCTTAGGTCAGGGGGTGAACACTGAAGCTTTCTTT.

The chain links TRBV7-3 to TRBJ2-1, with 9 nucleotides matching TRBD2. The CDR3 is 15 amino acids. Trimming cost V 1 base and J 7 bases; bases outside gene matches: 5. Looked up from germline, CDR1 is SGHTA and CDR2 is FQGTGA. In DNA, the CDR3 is TGTGCCAGCAGCTTAATAGCGGGAGCATTTAATGAGCAGTTCTTC. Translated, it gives CASSLIAGAFNEQFF.

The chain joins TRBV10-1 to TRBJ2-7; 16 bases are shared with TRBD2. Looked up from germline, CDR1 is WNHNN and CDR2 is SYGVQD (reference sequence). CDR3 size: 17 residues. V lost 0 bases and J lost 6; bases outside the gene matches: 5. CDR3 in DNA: TGCGCCAGCAGTGAGTCGCTCGGGACTAGCGGGAGGGGCGAGCAGTACTTC. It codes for CASSESLGTSGRGEQYF.

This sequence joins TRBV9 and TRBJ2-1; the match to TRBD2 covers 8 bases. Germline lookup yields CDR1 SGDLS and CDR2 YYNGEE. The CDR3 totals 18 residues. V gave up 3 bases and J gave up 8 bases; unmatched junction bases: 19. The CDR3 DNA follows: TGTGCCAGCAGCGCGCAGGTCCCGGGGGGGGCCGGGCCCCATGAGCAGTTCTTC. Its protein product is CASSAQVPGGAGPHEQFF.

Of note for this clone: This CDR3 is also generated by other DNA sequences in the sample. CDR3 sequence (DNA): TGTGCCAGCTCACCCCAGAGAGCGGATACGCAGTATTTT. Translation gives CASSPQRADTQYF. The genes are TRBV18 and TRBJ2-3; D is ambiguous. This CDR3 is 13 amino acids long. Germline V CDR1 and CDR2: KGHSH, LQKENI. V gave up 3 bases and J gave up 6 bases, with 10 bases separating them.

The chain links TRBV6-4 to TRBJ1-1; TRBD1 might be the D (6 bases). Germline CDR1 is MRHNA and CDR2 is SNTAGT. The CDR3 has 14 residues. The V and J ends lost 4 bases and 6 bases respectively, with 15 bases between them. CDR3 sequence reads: CASSAEQGSPEAFF. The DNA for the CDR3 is TGTGCCAGCAGTGCCGAACAGGGTAGCCCTGAAGCTTTCTTT.

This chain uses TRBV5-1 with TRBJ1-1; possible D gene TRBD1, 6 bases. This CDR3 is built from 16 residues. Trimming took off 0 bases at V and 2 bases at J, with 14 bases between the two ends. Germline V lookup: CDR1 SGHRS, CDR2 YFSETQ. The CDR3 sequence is CASSLDGQGINTEAFF. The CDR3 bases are TGCGCCAGCAGCTTGGATGGGCAGGGGATAAACACTGAAGCTTTCTTT.

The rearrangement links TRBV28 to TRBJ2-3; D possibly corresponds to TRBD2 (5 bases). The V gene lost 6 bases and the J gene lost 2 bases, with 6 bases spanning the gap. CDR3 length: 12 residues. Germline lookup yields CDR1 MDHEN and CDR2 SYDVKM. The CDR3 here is CASRRDTDTQYF. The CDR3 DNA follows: TGTGCCAGCAGACGGGACACAGATACGCAGTATTTT.

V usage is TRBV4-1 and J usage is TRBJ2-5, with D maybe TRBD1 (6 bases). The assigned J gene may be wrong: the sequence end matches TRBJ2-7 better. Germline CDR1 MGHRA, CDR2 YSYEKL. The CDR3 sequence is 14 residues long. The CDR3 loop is CASSQVKGHYEQYF. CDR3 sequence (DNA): TGCGCCAGCAGCCAAGTCAAGGGACACTACGAGCAGTACTTC.

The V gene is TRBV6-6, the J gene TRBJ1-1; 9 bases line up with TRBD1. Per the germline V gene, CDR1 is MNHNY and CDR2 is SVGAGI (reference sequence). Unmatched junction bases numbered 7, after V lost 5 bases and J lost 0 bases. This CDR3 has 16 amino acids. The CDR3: CASSGPGTGLNTEAFF. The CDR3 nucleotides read TGTGCCAGCAGTGGCCCCGGGACAGGGTTGAACACTGAAGCTTTCTTT.